This section outlines one TCR beta chain sequence together with its context. Its antigen is still unknown. Both CD4+ and CD8+ cells were separated through positive magnetic bead selection, and their purity was verified using flow cytometry. This CDR3 is built from 12 residues. CDR1 is MNHEY, CDR2 SVGAGI, per germline. Trimming pared 6 bases from V and 5 bases from J, leaving 10 bases between. The data derive from a study of somatic mutations in cytotoxic T cells in rheumatoid arthritis. Study background: Patient blood (about 28 ml EDTA) was taken immediately after diagnosis and before treatment.

General study results and limits: A largest CD8+ clone above 20% of CD8+ cells occurred in about an eighth of the roughly 60 patients. No significant CD8+ T-cell clonality difference was found between rheumatoid arthritis patients and age-matched controls.

Assay: immunoSEQ multiplex PCR; the TCRdb copy retains only in-frame clones and omits some. This sample has 15,000 to 20,000 clones, with more than 80% found just once. The gene calls are TRBV6-5 and TRBJ1-1; D unresolved. The receptor comes from an adult with rheumatoid arthritis. Specimen: CD8+ T cells sorted from blood. Written as DNA, the CDR3 is TGTGCCAGCAGCCGGGGTAGGACTGAAGCTTTCTTT. It encodes CASSRGRTEAFF.